Shown below are 26 T cell receptor beta chains from a single sample sequenced in a study of cytomegalovirus exposure and HLA in healthy donors. The PCR was carried out with 60 Vbeta primers and 13 Jbeta primers. This table comes from immunoSEQ multiplex PCR, and its TCRdb copy is limited to in-frame clones, with some not included. The sample lists around 200,000 clones, 80% to 85% occurring once. The sequenced material came from PBMCs. The receptors derive from a man aged 35 to 55 in good health and CMV-seropositive.

This clone is a singleton in its sample. This chain links TRBV7-8 with TRBJ1-5; 7 nucleotides agree with TRBD1. V was clipped by 5 bases and J by 2 bases; unmatched bases: 3. The germline CDR1 and CDR2 sequences are SGHVS and FQNEAQ. The CDR3 is made up of 14 amino acids. For the CDR3, the DNA is TGTGCCAGCAGCCCCGACAGGGGCAATCAGCCCCAGCATTTT. Its translation: CASSPDRGNQPQHF.

Many counts were recorded for this clone. The rearrangement uses TRBV7-2 and TRBJ2-7; D unclear. CDR1 is SGHTA, CDR2 FQGNSA, per germline. Between the trimmed V and J ends, which lost 2 bases and 0 bases, there was a span of 8 bases. This CDR3 spans 14 amino acids. The DNA for the CDR3 is TGTGCCAGCAGCTTAATGCCGAGCTCCTACGAGCAGTACTTC. As protein: CASSLMPSSYEQYF.

This clone was observed a handful of times. CDR3 region: CASSLTSGGPDTQYF. The CDR3 bases are TGTGCCAGCAGTTTGACTAGCGGGGGGCCAGATACGCAGTATTTT. The chain joins TRBV6-1 to TRBJ2-3, with 13 nucleotides matching TRBD2. CDR1 and CDR2 (germline): MNHNS, SASEGT. Trimming at V came to 5 bases and at J to 4 bases, leaving 3 bases not matched to a gene. CDR3 length: 15 residues.

The chain carries TRBV27 and TRBJ2-5; TRBD1 aligns across 7 bases. The CDR3 spans 14 residues. CDR1 and CDR2 (germline): MNHEY, SMNVEV (reference sequence). Trimming took 2 bases from V and 5 from J; bases not matched to a gene: 5. The CDR3 is CASSLGQAGETQYF. Written as DNA, the CDR3 is TGTGCCAGCAGTTTAGGACAGGCAGGGGAGACCCAGTACTTC.

The chain employs TRBV4-1 and TRBJ2-7; possible D gene TRBD2, 5 bases. CDR3 size: 17 residues. Germline assignment: CDR1 MGHRA and CDR2 YSYEKL. V was cut by 0 bases and J by 2 bases, with 17 bases left in between. Here the CDR3 reads CASSQDPDGVFPYEQYF. The CDR3 region has the DNA TGCGCCAGCAGCCAAGATCCAGACGGGGTATTCCCCTACGAGCAGTACTTC.

This chain joins TRBV7-2 and TRBJ2-1, with 10 positions matching TRBD2. J was trimmed by 6 bases and V by 2 bases; bases with no gene match: 7. CDR3 length equals 16 residues. Germline V gene lookup returns CDR1 SGHTA and CDR2 FQGNSA. The CDR3 bases are TGTGCCAGCAGCTTATATAGCGGGGGGACCGCCAATGAGCAGTTCTTC. This encodes CASSLYSGGTANEQFF.

A remark on this clone: The germline gene is not matched at one end of the junction; a read error may be the cause. The J gene is TRBJ1-1, the V gene TRBV4-2; tentative D call: TRBD1 (6 bases). The CDR3 spans 14 residues. Germline CDR1 and CDR2: LGHNA and YNFKEQ. Here the CDR3 reads CASSQGQLNTEAFF. Written as DNA, the CDR3 is TGTGCCAGCAGTCAAGGACAGTTGAACACTGAAGCTTTCTTT.

V gene TRBV29-1 combines with J gene TRBJ2-5, with D uncertain. The J call may not be correct, given that the DNA end is closer to TRBJ2-7. The CDR3 is 12 amino acids. Germline CDR1 and CDR2: SQVTM and ANQGSEA. The DNA of the CDR3 is TGCAGCGTTGCCATGAGCTCCTACGAGCAGTACTTC. It encodes CSVAMSSYEQYF.

V usage is TRBV30 and J usage is TRBJ2-7, with 10 bases lining up with TRBD1. The CDR3 runs to 16 residues. V trimming: 0 bases; J trimming: 1 base; junction bases outside the gene matches: 6. The germline CDR1 and CDR2 sequences are GTSNPN and SVGIG (reference sequence). CDR3 residues: CAWSVRTGGLSYEQYF. DNA for the CDR3: TGTGCCTGGAGTGTACGGACAGGGGGACTTTCCTACGAGCAGTACTTC.

V and J are TRBV6-5 and TRBJ1-4; tentatively, D is TRBD1 (5 bases). The CDR3 runs to 13 residues. Germline assignment: CDR1 MNHEY and CDR2 SVGAGI. The ends were cut back, 6 bases at V and 8 bases at J, with 13 bases in the middle. CDR3 in amino acids: CASSPGHPEKLFF. The CDR3 DNA follows: TGTGCCAGCAGCCCCGGACATCCCGAAAAACTGTTTTTT.

This chain uses TRBV7-2 with TRBJ1-5; D remains unclear. CDR1 SGHTA and CDR2 FQGNSA come from the germline V gene. CDR3 size: 14 residues. With 5 bases removed from V and 0 bases from J, the gap between germline ends came to 8 bases. CDR3: CASSDTNSNQPQHF. The CDR3 nucleotides are TGTGCCAGCAGCGACACCAATAGCAATCAGCCCCAGCATTTT. Variable domain in full (rest from reference TRBV7-2 and TRBJ1-5): GAGVSQSPSNKVTEKGKDVELRCDPISGHTALYWYRQSLGQGLEFLIYFQGNSAPDKSGLPSDRFSAERTGGSVSTLTIQRTQQEDSAVYLCASSDTNSNQPQHFGDGTRLSIL.

The chain uses TRBV27 and TRBJ1-2, with 7 positions matching TRBD1. Germline-derived CDR1 and CDR2 are MNHEY and SMNVEV (reference sequence). The CDR3 contains 15 residues. The trim removed 3 bases at V and 3 bases at J, leaving 7 bases unmatched. The CDR3 spells CASSFHGQDHYGYTF. CDR3 bases: TGTGCCAGCAGTTTCCACGGACAGGACCACTATGGCTACACCTTC.

The rearrangement uses TRBV19 and TRBJ1-5; no firm D call. The CDR3 runs to 18 residues. V dropped 2 bases and J dropped 0 bases, with 17 bases sitting between them. Germline lookup yields CDR1 LNHDA and CDR2 SQIVND (reference sequence). The CDR3 region has the DNA TGTGCCAGTAGTATACATGATACCAAGCCTTATAGCAATCAGCCCCAGCATTTT. It encodes CASSIHDTKPYSNQPQHF.

The chain is built from TRBV6-4 and TRBJ2-1, with D maybe TRBD1 (6 bases). From germline, CDR1 is MRHNA and CDR2 SNTAGT. V was cut by 5 bases and J by 5 bases, with 10 bases left in between. The CDR3 is 13 amino acids. This chain's CDR3 is CASSTRGNNEQFF. CDR3 nucleotides: TGTGCCAGCAGTACCAGGGGTAACAATGAGCAGTTCTTC.

The CDR3 DNA reads as TGTGCCAGCAGCTCAGCGGGGCGGGGGGCACTCTACGAGCAGTACTTC. Its protein product is CASSSAGRGALYEQYF. The chain is built from TRBV28 and TRBJ2-5; 8 nucleotides line up with TRBD2. The tail of the sequence fits TRBJ2-7 better, so the J call may be wrong. Germline V gene data show CDR1 as MDHEN and CDR2 as SYDVKM. CDR3 size: 16 residues.

This chain uses TRBV19 with TRBJ2-7, with TRBD1 matching 10 bases. The germline CDR1 and CDR2 sequences are LNHDA and SQIVND (reference sequence). The CDR3 runs 15 residues. J lost 6 bases, V lost 11 bases, and 16 bases had no gene match. The CDR3 here is CASSSGGQGLVEQYF. CDR3 DNA sequence: TGTGCCTCCTCATCGGGGGGACAGGGGTTGGTCGAGCAGTACTTC.

The chain has TRBV6-1 and TRBJ2-1; 8 bases map to TRBD2. The germline V gene encodes CDR1 MNHNS and CDR2 SASEGT. CDR3 size: 14 residues. V shed 3 bases and J 4 bases; nucleotides not matched to a gene: 2. The CDR3 DNA sequence: TGTGCCAGCAGTGATGGCGGGGGGTACAATGAGCAGTTCTTC. Translated: CASSDGGGYNEQFF.

V usage is TRBV11-3 and J usage is TRBJ1-5; TRBD1 matches 8 bases. V gave up 4 bases and J gave up 6 bases; unmatched junction bases: 8. There are 15 residues in the CDR3. Germline-derived CDR1 and CDR2 are SGHNT and YENEEA. As DNA, the CDR3 is TGTGCCAGCAGCTCGGGACAGGACAACGGTCAGCCCCAGCATTTT. Residues: CASSSGQDNGQPQHF.

This clone was observed at least ten times. The chain joins TRBV6-6 to TRBJ1-1, with 7 bases identical to TRBD1. J lost 0 bases, V lost 4 bases, and 8 bases had no gene match. Per the germline V gene, CDR1 is MNHNY and CDR2 is SVGAGI (reference sequence). The CDR3 contains 16 residues. In DNA form, the CDR3 reads TGTGCCAGCAGTTTACCCGCAGGGGGGCTGAACACTGAAGCTTTCTTT. Protein sequence: CASSLPAGGLNTEAFF.

The chain joins TRBV19 to TRBJ2-7, with D unresolved. V dropped 3 bases and J dropped 6 bases, with 9 bases sitting between them. Germline CDR1 and CDR2: LNHDA and SQIVND (reference sequence). This CDR3 has 12 amino acids. The CDR3 protein is CASSIAASEQYF. The CDR3 bases are TGTGCCAGTAGTATCGCGGCCAGCGAGCAGTACTTC.

This chain links TRBV28 with TRBJ1-2; 8 nucleotides line up with TRBD1. Germline V gene lookup returns CDR1 MDHEN and CDR2 SYDVKM. This CDR3 has 14 amino acids. After removal of 6 bases from V and 7 bases from J, the junction contained 10 bases not matched to a gene. The CDR3 here is CASRPGQAMGGYTF. The DNA for the CDR3 is TGTGCCAGCAGGCCGGGACAGGCTATGGGTGGCTACACCTTC.

The chain combines TRBV30 with TRBJ1-2, with D perhaps matching TRBD1 (5 bases). Germline lookup yields CDR1 GTSNPN and CDR2 SVGIG (reference sequence). Deletions cut 6 bases from V and 6 bases from J, with 17 bases between. The CDR3 runs to 13 residues. This CDR3 is CACLGGIVDGYTF. The CDR3 DNA reads TGTGCCTGTTTGGGGGGGATAGTGGATGGCTACACCTTC.

This clone was seen more than once but under ten times. The V call is TRBV6-1, the J call TRBJ1-2; D is possibly TRBD1 (5 bases). CDR1 is MNHNS, CDR2 SASEGT, per germline. Trimming stripped 6 bases from V and 2 bases from J, with 13 bases between. This CDR3 region has 14 residues. In DNA form, the CDR3 reads TGTGCCAGCAGCACGAACAGGAAGAACTATGGCTACACCTTC. It yields the protein CASSTNRKNYGYTF.

The CDR3 DNA reads as TGTGCCAGCAGCCAAACCGCAGGGGGCGCGGGGAATGAAAAACTGTTTTTT. Protein product: CASSQTAGGAGNEKLFF. J is TRBJ1-4 and V is TRBV28; 8 bases are a match to TRBD1. V gave up 6 bases and J gave up 5 bases; unmatched junction bases: 14. CDR3 length: 17 amino acids. Germline CDR1 reads MDHEN; CDR2 reads SYDVKM.

The genes are TRBV7-6 and TRBJ2-1; TRBD2 matches at 10 bases. The ends lost 2 bases at V and 0 bases at J; junction bases unmatched: 4. This CDR3 contains 17 residues. Germline V gene lookup returns CDR1 SGHVS and CDR2 FNYEAQ. In DNA form, the CDR3 reads TGTGCCAGCAGCTTAATCGAGCGGGGGGGCTCCTACAATGAGCAGTTCTTC. Its protein is CASSLIERGGSYNEQFF.

The CDR3 DNA follows: TGTGCCAGCAGCTCCCGGGACAGGGAACGAAATGAGCAGTTCTTC. Translating gives CASSSRDRERNEQFF. This chain uses TRBV7-2 with TRBJ2-1, with TRBD1 matching 9 bases. The germline CDR1 and CDR2 sequences are SGHTA and FQGNSA. Trimming took 4 bases from V and 7 from J; bases not matched to a gene: 8. The CDR3 is 15 residues long.